This TCR beta chain is drawn from a study of metastatic and nonmetastatic thyroid tumors. Study summary: Repertoires were compared across blood and tumor or nodule tissue from malignant and benign thyroid patients.

V dropped 2 bases and J dropped 5 bases, with 16 bases sitting between them. The CDR3 sequence is 16 residues long. Germline CDR1 reads MNHEY; CDR2 reads SVGAGI. Before thyroid surgery, none of the patients had received any treatment. MiXCR re-clonotyped the PCR reads for TCRdb. The table lists 20,000 to 25,000 clones, around a third of them singletons. Sequencing used blood. V usage is TRBV6-5 and J usage is TRBJ1-5; D not certain. This TCR was sampled from a female donor with papillary thyroid cancer or a benign thyroid nodule (not recorded which). Some clones in this sample may be carry-over from other donors' samples. The CDR3 sequence: CASSYAGPPFYQPQHF. CDR3 DNA sequence: TGTGCCAGCAGTTACGCTGGGCCACCTTTTTATCAGCCCCAGCATTTT.